This T cell receptor (beta chain) derives from a study of regulatory T cells in long-lasting Graves disease. The germline V gene has CDR1 MNHEY and CDR2 SVGAGI. V lost 4 bases to trimming and J lost 5 bases; unmatched junction nucleotides: 6. The CDR3 covers 15 residues. Library construction for TCR beta used iRepertoire HTBI primers and Arm-PCR of CDR3 regions. A single record per CDR3 protein comes from TCRdb applying MiXCR to the multiplex PCR reads. The data hold over 450,000 distinct CDR3 sequences, with roughly a fifth observed a single time. Time point: persistent/refractory GD, antithyroid drugs over 5 years with positive TRAb. TCR sequences were obtained from RNA taken from PBMCs.

The receptor was isolated from a female donor with Graves disease. The chain uses TRBV6-5 and TRBJ2-2, with 8 bases fitting TRBD2. The sequencing here drew on peripheral blood mononuclear cells (PBMCs), taken when the disease was refractory, from a patient treated with antithyroid drugs. CDR3: CASSFGGGRTGELFF. In DNA form, the CDR3 reads TGTGCCAGCAGTTTCGGGGGGGGTAGGACCGGGGAGCTGTTTTTT.